The 17 T cell receptor beta chains below come from one sample, sequenced in a study of blood T cell repertoires in COVID-19. The data were produced by immunoSEQ multiplex PCR, yet TCRdb's version contains in-frame clones alone and is incomplete. The table records approximately 150,000 clones, about nine tenths of them present only once. Material: peripheral blood. These TCRs come from a man at least 80 years old with acute or convalescent COVID-19.

The chain has TRBV6-1 and TRBJ1-1, with 7 bases fitting TRBD1. Germline V gene sequence: CDR1 MNHNS, CDR2 SASEGT. CDR3 length equals 13 residues. Losses at the gene ends were 6 bases for V and 10 bases for J; bases not matched to a gene: 11. The CDR3 nucleotides read TGTGCCAGCAGCCGGGGACAGCCCGGGGGAGCTTTCTTT. As protein: CASSRGQPGGAFF.

There are a few counts of this clone. J is TRBJ1-6 and V is TRBV25-1; D perhaps matches TRBD1 (5 bases). The germline V and J ends were trimmed by 6 bases and 3 bases, with 9 bases remaining between them. The germline gives CDR1 MGHDK, CDR2 SYGVNS. The CDR3 is made up of 14 amino acids. The CDR3 coding sequence is TGTGCCAGCAGGGAAACAGGCTATAATTCACCCCTCCACTTT. This gives the protein CASRETGYNSPLHF. Drawing the rest from reference TRBV25-1 and TRBJ1-6, the complete variable domain is EADIYQTPRYLVIGTGKKITLECSQTMGHDKMYWYQQDPGMELHLIHYSYGVNSTEKGDLSSESTVSRIRTEHFPLTLESARPSHTSQYLCASRETGYNSPLHFGNGTRLTVT.

The chain combines TRBV28 with TRBJ2-2; unclear D gene. Germline CDR1 MDHEN, CDR2 SYDVKM. The CDR3 spans 12 residues. Between the trimmed V and J ends, which lost 8 bases and 2 bases, there was a span of 6 bases. The CDR3 spells CASGVNTGELFF. CDR3 in DNA: TGTGCCAGCGGAGTAAACACCGGGGAGCTGTTTTTT.

This clone came up a few times. V gene TRBV5-1 combines with J gene TRBJ2-1, with D perhaps TRBD2 (6 bases). V gave up 0 bases and J gave up 9 bases, with 13 bases separating them. Germline CDR1 is SGHRS and CDR2 is YFSETQ. The CDR3 length is 14 residues. CDR3 bases: TGCGCCAGCAGCTTGGTGGCGGGGATGGCTGAGCAGTTCTTC. Translation gives CASSLVAGMAEQFF.

The chain has TRBV29-1 and TRBJ2-3, with D possibly TRBD1 on 6 matching bases. There are 16 residues in the CDR3. Germline V CDR1 and CDR2: SQVTM, ANQGSEA. Trimming took off 6 bases at V and 3 bases at J, with 22 bases between the two ends. This CDR3 is CSVPPGTPGGTDTQYF. In DNA form, the CDR3 reads TGCAGCGTACCGCCGGGGACACCGGGCGGAACAGATACGCAGTATTTT.

This chain uses TRBV6-6 with TRBJ2-7; 7 nucleotides agree with TRBD1. The CDR3 spans 14 residues. Germline CDR1 is MNHNY and CDR2 is SVGAGI (reference sequence). After removal of 4 bases from V and 1 base from J, the junction contained 4 bases not matched to a gene. The CDR3 is CASSSQGISYEQYF. Written as DNA, the CDR3 is TGTGCCAGCAGTTCACAGGGGATATCCTACGAGCAGTACTTC.

This chain links TRBV18 with TRBJ2-7; D might be TRBD1 (6 bases). The CDR3 sequence is 14 residues long. V was shortened by 6 bases and J by 3 bases, with 15 bases between the two germline ends. Germline lookup yields CDR1 KGHSH and CDR2 LQKENI. This chain's CDR3 is CASSITGTNYEQYF. The CDR3 bases are TGTGCCAGCTCGATTACCGGGACAAACTACGAGCAGTACTTC. The variable domain in full, completed from reference TRBV18 and TRBJ2-7, reads NAGVMQNPRHLVRRRGQEARLRCSPMKGHSHVYWYRQLPEEGLKFMVYLQKENIIDESGMPKERFSAEFPKEGPSILRIQQVVRGDSAAYFCASSITGTNYEQYFGPGTRLTVT.

This chain uses TRBV6-1 with TRBJ2-5; 8 positions agree with TRBD2. Germline values: CDR1 MNHNS, CDR2 SASEGT. Trimming removed 3 bases from V and 4 bases from J; junction bases left unmatched: 13. CDR3 length: 17 amino acids. The CDR3, as DNA: TGTGCCAGCAGTGATGTCCCAGGCGGGGGGTACCGAGAGACCCAGTACTTC. The encoded protein is CASSDVPGGGYRETQYF.

The chain employs TRBV2 and TRBJ1-4; no reliable D call. Germline lookup yields CDR1 SNHLY and CDR2 FYNNEI. The V end lost 7 bases, the J end lost 5 bases, and 11 bases lay between the germline ends. The CDR3 is 13 amino acids. The CDR3 coding sequence is TGTGCCAGCAAGTCCAGGTTAAATGAAAAACTGTTTTTT. Translating it yields CASKSRLNEKLFF.

V usage is TRBV7-3 and J usage is TRBJ2-7, with TRBD1 identical over 7 bases. This CDR3 has 14 amino acids. The germline CDR1 and CDR2 sequences are SGHTA and FQGTGA. V gave up 5 bases and J gave up 5 bases; unmatched junction bases: 9. The CDR3 sequence: CASSRDRASHEQYF. CDR3 coding DNA: TGTGCCAGCAGCCGCGACAGGGCTTCCCACGAGCAGTACTTC.

V usage is TRBV2 and J usage is TRBJ2-1; a possible D gene is TRBD2 (7 bases). The CDR3 consists of 17 residues. The germline V gene encodes CDR1 SNHLY and CDR2 FYNNEI. V lost 5 bases, J lost 0 bases, and 17 bases lay in between. For the CDR3, the DNA is TGTGCCAGCAGTCATTTGGGGGGGCCGAGCTCCTACAATGAGCAGTTCTTC. Translating gives CASSHLGGPSSYNEQFF.

The chain links TRBV7-2 to TRBJ2-5; 9 positions agree with TRBD2. The V segment lost 3 bases and the J segment 4 bases; nucleotides outside the gene matches: 3. The germline V gene encodes CDR1 SGHTA and CDR2 FQGNSA. The CDR3 runs to 14 residues. CDR3 loop: CASSLTSGLETQYF. DNA for the CDR3: TGTGCCAGCAGCTTGACTAGCGGATTAGAGACCCAGTACTTC.

The V and J genes are TRBV7-9 and TRBJ2-1, with TRBD2 identical over 11 bases. Germline V gene lookup returns CDR1 SEHNR and CDR2 FQNEAQ (reference sequence). J was trimmed by 6 bases and V by 5 bases; bases with no gene match: 12. CDR3 length: 17 amino acids. CDR3 sequence reads: CASSKTLGLAGINEQFF. DNA for the CDR3: TGTGCCAGCAGCAAAACCTTAGGACTAGCGGGTATCAATGAGCAGTTCTTC.

CDR3 sequence reads: CASSYSRRAGNTIYF. The CDR3 coding sequence is TGTGCCAGCAGTTACTCACGCAGGGCTGGAAACACCATATATTTT. The genes are TRBV6-5 and TRBJ1-3; the D gene is possibly TRBD1 (5 bases). In germline, CDR1 is MNHEY, CDR2 SVGAGI. With 0 bases removed from V and 2 bases from J, the gap between germline ends came to 8 bases. The CDR3 totals 15 residues.

The chain joins TRBV27 to TRBJ2-1, with TRBD2 matching over 8 bases. Germline loops: CDR1 MNHEY, CDR2 SMNVEV (reference sequence). The ends lost 2 bases at V and 5 bases at J; junction bases unmatched: 8. This CDR3 is built from 16 residues. In nucleotides, the CDR3 is TGTGCCAGCAGTTTAGGGCGCGGGGGGTTCGACAATGAGCAGTTCTTC. Protein: CASSLGRGGFDNEQFF.

V usage is TRBV6-1 and J usage is TRBJ1-5; no definite D call. V was clipped by 2 bases and J by 7 bases, with 15 bases between them. The CDR3 has 15 residues. Germline V CDR1 and CDR2: MNHNS, SASEGT. CDR3 DNA sequence: TGTGCCAGCAGTGAATCCTTCCGGTCCGGGCAGCCCCAGCATTTT. Protein sequence: CASSESFRSGQPQHF.

This clone appeared many times. This chain links TRBV10-1 with TRBJ2-3; 11 bases line up with TRBD2. Per germline, CDR1 WNHNN and CDR2 SYGVQD (reference sequence). The CDR3 is made up of 15 amino acids. The V segment lost 4 bases and the J segment 3 bases; nucleotides outside the gene matches: 3. CDR3 loop: CASSGASGRTDTQYF. As DNA, the CDR3 is TGCGCCAGCAGTGGGGCTAGCGGGAGGACAGATACGCAGTATTTT.